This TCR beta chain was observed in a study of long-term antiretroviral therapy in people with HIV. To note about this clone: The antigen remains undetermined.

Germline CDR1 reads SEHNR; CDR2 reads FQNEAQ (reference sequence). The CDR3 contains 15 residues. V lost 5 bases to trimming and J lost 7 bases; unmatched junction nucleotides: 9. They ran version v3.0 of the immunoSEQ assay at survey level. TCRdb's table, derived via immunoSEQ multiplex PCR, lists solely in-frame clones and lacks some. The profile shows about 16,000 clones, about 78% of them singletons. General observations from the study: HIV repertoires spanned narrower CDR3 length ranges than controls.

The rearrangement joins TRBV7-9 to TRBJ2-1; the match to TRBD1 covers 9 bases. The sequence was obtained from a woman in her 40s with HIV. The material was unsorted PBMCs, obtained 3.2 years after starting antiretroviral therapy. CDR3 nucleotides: TGTGCCAGCAGCGCCCCCGGGACAGGGCTTAATGAGCAGTTCTTC. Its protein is CASSAPGTGLNEQFF.